The 18 T cell receptor beta chains below were found in one sample sequenced in a study of fetal regulatory T cell absence and autoimmunity. The assay was immunoSEQ multiplex PCR, and TCRdb's table has in-frame clones only and misses some. The sample consists of some 87,000 clones, 72% of them appearing once. Specimen: pancreas tissue. These receptors were collected from a male donor with IPEX syndrome.

The chain employs TRBV4-1 and TRBJ2-7; TRBD1 matches at 10 bases. The CDR3 consists of 18 residues. CDR1 and CDR2 from the germline V gene are MGHRA and YSYEKL. Unmatched junction bases numbered 17, after V lost 2 bases and J lost 7 bases. The CDR3 spells CASSQWADRGSYRGEQYF. The CDR3 DNA is TGCGCCAGCAGCCAATGGGCGGACAGGGGGTCCTACCGTGGGGAGCAGTACTTC.

The chain combines TRBV9 with TRBJ2-7; TRBD2 aligns across 14 bases. CDR1 is SGDLS, CDR2 YYNGEE, per germline. The V and J ends lost 3 bases and 6 bases, in that order; junction bases with no gene match: 8. This CDR3 is built from 16 residues. The CDR3 nucleotides read TGTGCCAGCAGCGCCGGGACTAGCGGGAGATTGCGCGAGCAGTACTTC. It translates to CASSAGTSGRLREQYF.

The V and J genes are TRBV10-3 and TRBJ1-1; D call uncertain. Trimming stripped 10 bases from V and 3 bases from J, with 18 bases between. Germline CDR1 reads ENHRY; CDR2 reads SYGVKD. The CDR3 loop spans 14 amino acids. The CDR3 loop reads CATSPRGRDTEAFF. In DNA, the CDR3 is TGTGCCACCTCCCCACGGGGAAGGGACACTGAAGCTTTCTTT.

The V gene is TRBV5-1, the J gene TRBJ1-1; D is unclear. Trimming took 0 bases from V and 0 from J, leaving 9 bases between them. The germline CDR1 and CDR2 sequences are SGHRS and YFSETQ. The CDR3 extends over 15 amino acids. This chain's CDR3 is CASSLARGLNTEAFF. Here the CDR3 DNA reads TGCGCCAGCAGCTTGGCCCGGGGTTTGAACACTGAAGCTTTCTTT.

To note about this clone: Other nucleotide sequences from this sample produce the same CDR3. The chain joins TRBV11-2 to TRBJ2-7; D gene uncertain. Germline V CDR1 and CDR2: SGHAT, FQNNGV. This CDR3 has 14 amino acids. V was pared by 1 base and J by 0 bases, with 7 bases between. CDR3 sequence: CASSLAGPSYEQYF. CDR3 coding DNA: TGTGCCAGCAGCTTAGCCGGCCCCTCCTACGAGCAGTACTTC.

V is TRBV6-1 and J is TRBJ2-1, with D hard to call. V lost 5 bases, J lost 0 bases, and 11 bases lay in between. This CDR3 region has 15 residues. Germline V gene lookup returns CDR1 MNHNS and CDR2 SASEGT. The CDR3 bases are TGTGCCAGCAGTCCGAGCGCCAGCTCCTACAATGAGCAGTTCTTC. Its translation: CASSPSASSYNEQFF.

This clone was observed once. The genes are TRBV5-4 and TRBJ2-1; TRBD1 aligns across 8 bases. J gave up 9 bases and V 0 bases, and 5 bases lay outside the gene matches. This CDR3 has 14 amino acids. Germline V gene lookup returns CDR1 SGHNT and CDR2 YYREEE (reference sequence). The CDR3 loop reads CASSLEPGGPEQFF. CDR3 nucleotide sequence: TGTGCCAGCAGCTTGGAGCCAGGGGGCCCTGAGCAGTTCTTC.

The chain recombines TRBV5-6 with TRBJ2-7; 7 bases are a match to TRBD1. CDR3 size: 16 residues. Germline CDR1 reads SGHDT; CDR2 reads YYEEEE. Trimming at V came to 0 bases and at J to 1 base, leaving 7 bases not matched to a gene. CDR3 in amino acids: CASSLALRGLSYEQYF. The CDR3, as DNA: TGTGCCAGCAGCTTGGCCTTGAGGGGGCTTTCCTACGAGCAGTACTTC.

With respect to this clone: One end of the junction is discordant with germline, which a read error may explain. The rearrangement joins TRBV5-4 to TRBJ2-4, with D possibly matching TRBD2 (6 bases). CDR1 and CDR2 from the germline V gene are SGHNT and YYREEE (reference sequence). This CDR3 is 12 amino acids long. CDR3 bases: TGTGCCAGCAGCTTAGATCGACTAGGGAAAAGGTTC. Its translation: CASSLDRLGKRF.

This clone was recorded a few times. The V call is TRBV7-9, the J call TRBJ2-3; 7 positions agree with TRBD1. The CDR3 covers 14 residues. J gave up 4 bases and V 5 bases, and 6 bases lay outside the gene matches. Germline CDR1 reads SEHNR; CDR2 reads FQNEAQ (reference sequence). DNA of the CDR3: TGTGCCAGCAGCCGACACAGGGGATCAGATACGCAGTATTTT. Protein: CASSRHRGSDTQYF.

The chain carries TRBV19 and TRBJ2-4; 9 nucleotides agree with TRBD1. J lost 6 bases, V lost 1 base, and 1 base had no gene match. This CDR3 comprises 14 residues. The germline V gene has CDR1 LNHDA and CDR2 SQIVND (reference sequence). In nucleotides, the CDR3 is TGTGCCAGTAGTATAGGACAGGGGGTAAACATTCAGTACTTC. Translated: CASSIGQGVNIQYF.

This sequence joins TRBV7-8 and TRBJ2-1; 8 bases are a match to TRBD2. This CDR3 has 16 residues. The germline V gene has CDR1 SGHVS and CDR2 FQNEAQ. V was clipped by 3 bases and J by 1 base; unmatched bases: 5. The CDR3 is CASSLPSGFSYNEQFF. The CDR3 coding sequence is TGTGCCAGCAGCTTGCCTAGCGGGTTTTCCTACAATGAGCAGTTCTTC.

The chain joins TRBV7-2 to TRBJ2-7; 7 nucleotides match TRBD1. CDR3 size: 18 residues. Germline assignment: CDR1 SGHTA and CDR2 FQGNSA. Germline trimming cut 5 bases from V and 2 bases from J; bases unmatched to any gene: 18. The CDR3 reads CASSLRDSEPEVTYEQYF. In DNA, the CDR3 is TGTGCCAGCAGCCTCCGGGACAGCGAGCCGGAGGTGACCTACGAGCAGTACTTC.

The V call is TRBV5-4, the J call TRBJ1-5, with 10 bases that match TRBD1. CDR1 and CDR2 (germline): SGHNT, YYREEE (reference sequence). Losses at the gene ends were 1 base for V and 1 base for J; bases not matched to a gene: 11. This CDR3 contains 19 residues. The CDR3 sequence is CASSLKGTGALGSNQPQHF. The CDR3 DNA follows: TGTGCCAGCAGCTTGAAAGGGACAGGGGCGCTCGGAAGCAATCAGCCCCAGCATTTT.

This chain connects TRBV7-8 to TRBJ2-1; 11 bases match TRBD2. Per germline, CDR1 SGHVS and CDR2 FQNEAQ. The junction had 9 bases not matched to a gene; V was cut back by 1 base and J by 7 bases. The length of the CDR3 is 17 residues. The CDR3, as DNA: TGTGCCAGCAGCTTAGTTATAGCGGGAGGGCGGTCGAATGAGCAGTTCTTC. It translates to CASSLVIAGGRSNEQFF.

The chain has TRBV5-4 and TRBJ2-1; possibly TRBD1 or TRBD2 for D (5 bases each). The V gene's germline CDR1 is SGHNT and CDR2 YYREEE (reference sequence). The ends were cut back, 5 bases at V and 4 bases at J, with 13 bases in the middle. The CDR3 extends over 14 amino acids. CDR3 in amino acids: CASRMGTYYNEQFF. DNA of the CDR3: TGTGCCAGCAGAATGGGGACCTATTACAATGAGCAGTTCTTC.

In its sample, this clone was seen once. V and J are TRBV15 and TRBJ2-2; the D gene could be TRBD1 or TRBD2 (5 bases each). Germline V gene lookup returns CDR1 LNHNV and CDR2 YYDKDF (reference sequence). This CDR3 comprises 15 residues. V lost 5 bases and J 7 bases, leaving 17 bases between the germline ends. Here the CDR3 reads CATSVTRGGNGELFF. In DNA form, the CDR3 reads TGTGCCACCAGCGTTACTAGGGGCGGCAACGGGGAGCTGTTTTTT.

This clone showed up just once. V is TRBV11-3 and J is TRBJ2-7; D perhaps matches TRBD2 (7 bases). The germline V gene has CDR1 SGHNT and CDR2 YENEEA. V was pared by 7 bases and J by 4 bases, with 17 bases between. CDR3 length equals 14 residues. CDR3 nucleotide sequence: TGTGCCAGCACCACGGGGAGGGGGTCGTACGAGCAGTACTTC. It translates to CASTTGRGSYEQYF.